These 25 T cell receptor beta chains were sequenced from one sample in a study of patients and donors after allogeneic stem cell transplantation. TCRdb reanalysed the RT-PCR reads using MiXCR and keeps one entry per CDR3 protein. The repertoire has about 210,000 distinct CDR3 sequences, around 41% of them found once; the top ten carry 9.5% to 13%. The sample comprised blood, either unsorted or a sorted T cell fraction (not recorded which). These receptors originate from a human donor who was either an allogeneic HSCT recipient or a stem cell or donor lymphocyte infusion donor (not recorded which). It is not recorded whose cells these are; they may come from a transplant donor.

V is TRBV5-1 and J is TRBJ1-1; possible D gene TRBD1, 6 bases. This CDR3 has 15 residues. V was cut by 0 bases and J by 1 base, with 10 bases left in between. Per germline, CDR1 SGHRS and CDR2 YFSETQ. DNA of the CDR3: TGCGCCAGCAGCTTGGATGGGACAAGGAACACTGAAGCTTTCTTT. As protein: CASSLDGTRNTEAFF.

This clonotype was counted only a few times. V is TRBV28 and J is TRBJ1-2; 7 bases are a match to TRBD1. CDR3 length equals 15 residues. Germline V gene data show CDR1 as MDHEN and CDR2 as SYDVKM. Trimming cost V 1 base and J 4 bases; bases outside gene matches: 6. The CDR3 DNA follows: TGTGCCAGCAGTTTATTCCCGGGACAGCCCTATGGCTACACCTTC. This translates into CASSLFPGQPYGYTF.

This clonotype was observed a handful of times. The chain employs TRBV29-1 and TRBJ1-5; D perhaps matches TRBD1 (5 bases). The CDR3 has 13 amino acids. Trimming took off 4 bases at V and 4 bases at J, with 11 bases between the two ends. The germline V gene has CDR1 SQVTM and CDR2 ANQGSEA. CDR3 loop: CSVGRDRNQPQHF. DNA for the CDR3: TGCAGCGTTGGGCGCGACAGAAATCAGCCCCAGCATTTT.

This clonotype was observed a few times. This CDR3 is CSANNQPQHF. CDR3 sequence (DNA): TGCAGTGCGAACAATCAGCCCCAGCATTTT. This sequence joins TRBV20-1 and TRBJ1-5; D not certain. CDR1 DFQATT and CDR2 SNEGSKA come from the germline V gene (reference sequence). Trimming took off 6 bases at V and 3 bases at J, with 3 bases between the two ends. The CDR3 has 10 residues.

Only a few counts were recorded for this clonotype. The chain combines TRBV27 with TRBJ2-1, with 7 positions matching TRBD1. CDR1 is MNHEY and CDR2 is SMNVEV in the germline V gene (reference sequence). The CDR3 is 11 amino acids. V was clipped by 5 bases and J by 10 bases; unmatched bases: 2. The CDR3 reads CASSQQGEQFF. CDR3 coding DNA: TGTGCCAGCAGTCAACAGGGGGAGCAGTTCTTC.

This clonotype was observed a handful of times. The genes are TRBV5-1 and TRBJ2-1; TRBD2 matches 8 bases. CDR1 and CDR2 from the germline V gene are SGHRS and YFSETQ. V dropped 5 bases and J dropped 3; count of bases not matched to a gene: 10. CDR3 length: 16 residues. The CDR3 DNA follows: TGCGCCAGCAGAACTACTAGCGGACTACTCTACAATGAGCAGTTCTTC. Translating gives CASRTTSGLLYNEQFF.

V usage is TRBV20-1 and J usage is TRBJ2-1; unclear D gene. CDR1 and CDR2 from the germline V gene are DFQATT and SNEGSKA (reference sequence). Trimming shortened V by 3 bases and J by 2 bases, and 5 bases separated the two germline ends. The CDR3 length is 12 residues. The CDR3: CSASSAYNEQFF. The DNA for the CDR3 is TGCAGTGCTAGTAGTGCCTACAATGAGCAGTTCTTC.

This chain connects TRBV27 to TRBJ1-2, with a tentative D call TRBD1 (6 bases). Trimming removed 5 bases at V and 4 bases at J, with 11 bases between. Germline-derived CDR1 and CDR2 are MNHEY and SMNVEV (reference sequence). This CDR3 spans 13 amino acids. Here the CDR3 DNA reads TGTGCCAGCAGTAAACAGGGCTCCTATGGCTACACCTTC. Amino acid sequence: CASSKQGSYGYTF.

This clonotype was seen only a few times. The rearrangement joins TRBV5-1 to TRBJ2-7, with 7 bases identical to TRBD1. J gave up 2 bases and V 5 bases, and 7 bases lay outside the gene matches. This CDR3 has 14 residues. CDR1 is SGHRS and CDR2 is YFSETQ in the germline V gene. CDR3 sequence: CASSPRDRPYEQYF. Written as DNA, the CDR3 is TGCGCCAGCAGTCCCCGGGACAGACCCTACGAGCAGTACTTC.

This chain uses TRBV28 with TRBJ2-7; D remains ambiguous. From germline, CDR1 is MDHEN and CDR2 SYDVKM. The CDR3 consists of 12 residues. Trimming shortened V by 6 bases and J by 2 bases, and 8 bases separated the two germline ends. CDR3 in amino acids: CASSLLTYEQYF. The DNA of the CDR3 is TGTGCCAGCAGCCTTCTGACCTACGAGCAGTACTTC.

The rearrangement joins TRBV7-3 to TRBJ2-7; 7 bases match TRBD2. Trimming removed 6 bases from V and 4 bases from J; junction bases left unmatched: 9. Germline V gives CDR1 SGHTA, CDR2 FQGTGA. The CDR3 totals 14 residues. The CDR3 bases are TGTGCCAGCAGGTCGGGGGGATCCTTTTACGAGCAGTACTTC. This translates into CASRSGGSFYEQYF. Full variable domain (rest looked up from reference TRBV7-3 and TRBJ2-7): GAGVSQTPSNKVTEKGKYVELRCDPISGHTALYWYRQSLGQGPEFLIYFQGTGAADDSGLPNDRFFAVRPEGSVSTLKIQRTERGDSAVYLCASRSGGSFYEQYFGPGTRLTVT.

This rearrangement joins TRBV7-9 to TRBJ1-1; D call uncertain. V was shortened by 1 base and J by 8 bases, with 14 bases between the two germline ends. Per germline, CDR1 SEHNR and CDR2 FQNEAQ (reference sequence). The CDR3 is 14 residues long. The CDR3 bases are TGTGCCAGCAGCTTAGGAAGCCCGCTATCAGAAGCTTTCTTT. It yields the protein CASSLGSPLSEAFF.

This clonotype was counted many times. V and J are TRBV12-3 or TRBV12-4 and TRBJ1-5, with D maybe TRBD1 (6 bases). V was trimmed by 4 bases and J by 0 bases, leaving 7 bases between them. The length of the CDR3 is 14 residues. CDR3 loop: CASSSRGSNQPQHF. CDR3 coding DNA: TGTGCCAGCAGTTCCAGGGGTAGCAATCAGCCCCAGCATTTT.

A few counts support this clonotype. The chain carries TRBV24-1 and TRBJ1-5; TRBD1 might be the D (5 bases). Germline V gene lookup returns CDR1 KGHDR and CDR2 SFDVKD. V was shortened by 9 bases and J by 4 bases, with 21 bases between the two germline ends. This CDR3 has 16 amino acids. CDR3 in DNA: TGTGCCACCGACATTTCGGCAGGGATTAAGAATCAGCCCCAGCATTTT. Its translation: CATDISAGIKNQPQHF.

The chain employs TRBV9 and TRBJ1-1; no clear D gene. V was trimmed by 2 bases and J by 2 bases, leaving 10 bases between them. Germline values: CDR1 SGDLS, CDR2 YYNGEE. This CDR3 is built from 14 residues. The CDR3 bases are TGTGCCAGCAGCGTTTCGGCCAGTAACACTGAAGCTTTCTTT. Encoded protein: CASSVSASNTEAFF. The full variable domain, completed using reference TRBV9 and TRBJ1-1, is DSGVTQTPKHLITATGQRVTLRCSPRSGDLSVYWYQQSLDQGLQFLIQYYNGEERAKGNILERFSAQQFPDLHSELNLSSLELGDSALYFCASSVSASNTEAFFGQGTRLTVV.

The CDR3, as DNA: TGTGCCAGCAGCTTCGGTTCGCCTGAAGCTTTCTTT. Its translation: CASSFGSPEAFF. The V call is TRBV7-9, the J call TRBJ1-1; no clear D. The CDR3 runs to 12 residues. Per germline, CDR1 SEHNR and CDR2 FQNEAQ (reference sequence). V was cut by 3 bases and J by 6 bases, with 8 bases left in between.

The V and J genes are TRBV12-3 or TRBV12-4 and TRBJ1-3, with D unresolved. V lost 7 bases and J 4 bases, leaving 5 bases between the germline ends. The CDR3 loop spans 11 amino acids. The CDR3 DNA reads as TGTGCCAGCAACCAGGGAAACACCATATATTTT. Residues: CASNQGNTIYF.

This clonotype has a handful of counts. V gene TRBV5-1 combines with J gene TRBJ1-1; D gene ambiguous. Trimming removed 4 bases at V and 3 bases at J, with 16 bases between. Germline lookup yields CDR1 SGHRS and CDR2 YFSETQ. The CDR3 is 15 residues long. DNA of the CDR3: TGCGCCAGCAGCCCAGTAACAGAGTCCTACACTGAAGCTTTCTTT. This codes for CASSPVTESYTEAFF. Full variable domain (outside the CDR3, taken from reference TRBV5-1 and TRBJ1-1): KAGVTQTPRYLIKTRGQQVTLSCSPISGHRSVSWYQQTPGQGLQFLFEYFSETQRNKGNFPGRFSGRQFSNSRSEMNVSTLELGDSALYLCASSPVTESYTEAFFGQGTRLTVV.

This clonotype was counted between two and nine times. The J gene is TRBJ2-5, the V gene TRBV5-6; 8 nucleotides match TRBD1. CDR1 SGHDT and CDR2 YYEEEE come from the germline V gene. V lost 4 bases to trimming and J lost 2 bases; unmatched junction nucleotides: 10. CDR3 length equals 16 residues. For the CDR3, the DNA is TGTGCCAGCAGCCTCCTCGACAGGGGTAGGCAAGAGACCCAGTACTTC. As protein: CASSLLDRGRQETQYF.

This clonotype was seen a single time. The chain has TRBV24-1 and TRBJ1-2; D may be TRBD1 (6 bases). The V end lost 0 bases, the J end lost 8 bases, and 6 bases lay between the germline ends. This CDR3 is 12 amino acids long. Per germline, CDR1 KGHDR and CDR2 SFDVKD. The CDR3 here is CATSDLGQGYTF. The CDR3 coding sequence is TGTGCCACCAGTGATTTGGGACAGGGCTACACCTTC.

The V and J genes are TRBV18 and TRBJ2-7; tentatively, D is TRBD2 (6 bases). V was shortened by 3 bases and J by 6 bases, with 12 bases between the two germline ends. The germline V gene encodes CDR1 KGHSH and CDR2 LQKENI. The length of the CDR3 is 13 residues. CDR3 nucleotide sequence: TGTGCCAGCTCACCCTTCAAGCGGGTCGAGCAGTACTTC. Translating gives CASSPFKRVEQYF.

This clonotype appeared a few times. Written as DNA, the CDR3 is TGTGCCAGCAGTTTATCTAACTATGGCTACACCTTC. Its protein product is CASSLSNYGYTF. The chain combines TRBV12-3 or TRBV12-4 with TRBJ1-2; D gene unclear. The CDR3 consists of 12 residues. The V end was cut by 2 bases, the J end by 0 bases, with 1 base between.

This clonotype was found a few times. This chain uses TRBV27 with TRBJ1-2, with 8 bases fitting TRBD1. This CDR3 is 14 amino acids long. Germline trimming cut 5 bases from V and 6 bases from J; bases unmatched to any gene: 8. Germline lookup yields CDR1 MNHEY and CDR2 SMNVEV (reference sequence). The CDR3 DNA is TGTGCCAGCAGTCGTCTAGCAGGGGGCGATGGCTACACCTTC. It encodes CASSRLAGGDGYTF.

The chain combines TRBV4-1 with TRBJ1-2, with 12 bases identical to TRBD1. The trim removed 3 bases at V and 7 bases at J, leaving 9 bases unmatched. CDR3 length: 16 residues. Germline assignment: CDR1 MGHRA and CDR2 YSYEKL. The DNA for the CDR3 is TGCGCCAGCAGCCATGGGACAGGGGGCCCACGCTCTGGCTACACCTTC. Protein: CASSHGTGGPRSGYTF.

This clonotype was seen only a few times. This sequence joins TRBV5-1 and TRBJ2-5, with 9 bases identical to TRBD2. The germline V gene encodes CDR1 SGHRS and CDR2 YFSETQ. The CDR3 is 18 amino acids. V lost 0 bases, J lost 1 base, and 10 bases stayed unmatched. Here the CDR3 DNA reads TGCGCCAGCAGCTTGGTCATTAGTAGCGGGGGAATCCAAGAGACCCAGTACTTC. Protein product: CASSLVISSGGIQETQYF.